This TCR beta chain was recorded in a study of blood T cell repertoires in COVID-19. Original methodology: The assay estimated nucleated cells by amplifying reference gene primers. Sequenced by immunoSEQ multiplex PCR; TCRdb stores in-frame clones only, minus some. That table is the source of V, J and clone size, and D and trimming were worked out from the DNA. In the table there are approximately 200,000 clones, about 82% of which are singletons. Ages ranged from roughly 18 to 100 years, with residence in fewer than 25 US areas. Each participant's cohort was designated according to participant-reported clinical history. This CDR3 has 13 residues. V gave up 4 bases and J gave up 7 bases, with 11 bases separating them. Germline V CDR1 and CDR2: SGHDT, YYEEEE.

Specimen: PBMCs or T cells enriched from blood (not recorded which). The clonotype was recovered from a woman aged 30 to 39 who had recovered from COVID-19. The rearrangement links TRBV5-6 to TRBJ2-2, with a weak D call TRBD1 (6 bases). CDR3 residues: CASSLTGFGELFF. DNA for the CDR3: TGTGCCAGCAGCCTAACAGGGTTCGGGGAGCTGTTTTTT.